This T cell receptor (beta chain) was identified during a study of blood T cell repertoires in COVID-19. The CDR3 covers 12 residues. Trimming shortened V by 3 bases and J by 6 bases, and 6 bases separated the two germline ends. Per germline, CDR1 MDHEN and CDR2 SYDVKM. Data came from immunoSEQ multiplex PCR; TCRdb stores just in-frame clones and leaves some out. The data show under 200,000 clones, around four fifths seen once. The chain carries TRBV28 and TRBJ1-5; D is ambiguous. Sequencing used peripheral blood. The clonotype was recovered from a middle-aged woman with acute or convalescent COVID-19. The CDR3 region is CASSFHTQPQHF. DNA for the CDR3: TGTGCCAGCAGTTTCCACACTCAGCCCCAGCATTTT. Full variable domain (remainder filled in from reference TRBV28 and TRBJ1-5): DVKVTQSSRYLVKRTGEKVFLECVQDMDHENMFWYRQDPGLGLRLIYFSYDVKMKEKGDIPEGYSVSREKKERFSLILESASTNQTSMYLCASSFHTQPQHFGDGTRLSIL.